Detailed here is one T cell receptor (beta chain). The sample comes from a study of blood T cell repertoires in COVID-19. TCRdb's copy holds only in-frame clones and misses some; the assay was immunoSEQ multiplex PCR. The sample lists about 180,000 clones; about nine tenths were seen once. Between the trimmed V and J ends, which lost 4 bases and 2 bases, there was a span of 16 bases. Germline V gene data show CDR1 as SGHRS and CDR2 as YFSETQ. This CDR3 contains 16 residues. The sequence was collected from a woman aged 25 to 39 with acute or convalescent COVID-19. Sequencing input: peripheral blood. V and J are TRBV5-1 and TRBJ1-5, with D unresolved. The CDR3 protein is CASSQGPVEGNQPQHF. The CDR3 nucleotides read TGCGCCAGCAGCCAAGGCCCGGTGGAGGGCAATCAGCCCCAGCATTTT.